This TCR beta chain was obtained from a study of T cell repertoires in cytomegalovirus infection. Study overall: CMV infection plus the matching HLA type was flagged by public TCR beta signatures. Study conclusions and caveats: Based on cumulative public TCR beta family frequency, carriers of CMV plus the relevant HLA were identified. In two of eight donors, the top clonotype was HLA-C-restricted CMV-specific.

For this clonotype: Antigen: not known.

This CDR3 has 15 residues. V lost 0 bases, J lost 6 bases, and 17 bases lay in between. Germline V gene data show CDR1 as DFQATT and CDR2 as SNEGSKA (reference sequence). A single record per CDR3 protein comes from TCRdb applying MiXCR to the reads. Of 630,000 or so distinct CDR3 sequences in the sample, less than 25% were seen once. The rearrangement uses TRBV20-1 and TRBJ2-5; possibly TRBD1 for D (7 bases). The sequenced sample consisted of CD8+ T cells from PBMCs. The receptor was isolated from a human donor in good health (CMV status not recorded). Some clones in this sample may be carry-over from other donors' samples. This CDR3 reads CSARDSQGGQQTQYF. In nucleotides, the CDR3 is TGCAGTGCTAGAGATTCGCAGGGGGGACAACAGACCCAGTACTTC.